This T cell receptor beta chain was sequenced for a study of regulatory T cells in long-lasting Graves disease. On the study more broadly: For under 3 months, newly diagnosed Graves' patients had been taking antithyroid drugs.

The study's findings and limits: New patients shared approximately 970 public clonotypes, and persistent patients shared more, with about 2,700.

Time point specified: newly diagnosed GD, antithyroid drugs for less than 3 months. The authors made the TCR library using RNA they extracted from PBMCs. The EDTA tubes were filled with around 9.1 milliliters of drawn peripheral blood. In building TCR beta libraries, iRepertoire HTBI primers were used together with Arm-PCR of CDR3 regions. TCRdb reprocessed the multiplex PCR reads with MiXCR, giving one entry per CDR3 protein. The table records more than 300,000 distinct CDR3 sequences, about a sixth of them present only once. Germline assignment: CDR1 GTSNPN and CDR2 SVGIG (reference sequence). Losses at the gene ends were 0 bases for V and 8 bases for J; bases not matched to a gene: 8. The CDR3 has 15 amino acids. Of note for this clonotype: Its antigen is not known. Possible read error: a much larger clone is one base away.

The material was peripheral blood mononuclear cells (PBMCs), obtained at new diagnosis, from a patient treated with antithyroid drugs. The source is a female donor with Graves disease. The J gene is TRBJ2-1, the V gene TRBV30; 9 positions agree with TRBD2. The DNA for the CDR3 is TGTGCCTGGAGTGTAGGCGGCGGGAGGGCCGATGAGCAGTTCTTC. Translating it yields CAWSVGGGRADEQFF.